The 21 T cell receptor beta chains in this list originate from one sample, sequenced in a study of blood T cell repertoires in COVID-19. The protocol was immunoSEQ multiplex PCR, while the TCRdb copy is restricted to in-frame clones and leaves out a portion. The sample shows roughly 230,000 clones, just under 90% of them seen only once. The sequencing sample was made of PBMCs or T cells enriched from blood (not recorded which). The receptors shown here come from a woman aged 25 to 39 with acute COVID-19.

As regards this clone: The sample carries other DNA sequences with the same CDR3. The chain couples TRBV18 to TRBJ2-5; D may be TRBD2 (5 bases). This CDR3 has 13 amino acids. V lost 3 bases to trimming and J lost 2 bases, with 7 bases between them. Germline assignment: CDR1 KGHSH and CDR2 LQKENI. The CDR3 DNA reads as TGTGCCAGCTCACCCGGGGTACAAGAGACCCAGTACTTC. Translation gives CASSPGVQETQYF.

The V gene is TRBV5-6, the J gene TRBJ2-2; the D gene is possibly TRBD2 (5 bases). The CDR3 is made up of 13 amino acids. V was cut by 5 bases and J by 7 bases, with 12 bases left in between. Per germline, CDR1 SGHDT and CDR2 YYEEEE. CDR3 protein: CASRPVAGGELFF. CDR3 sequence (DNA): TGTGCCAGCAGACCCGTCGCGGGCGGGGAGCTGTTTTTT.

This chain connects TRBV5-4 to TRBJ1-1; D might be TRBD1 (5 bases). Germline CDR1 and CDR2: SGHNT and YYREEE (reference sequence). V lost 4 bases and J 11 bases, leaving 18 bases between the germline ends. CDR3 length: 13 residues. The CDR3 sequence: CASSRTKAGEAFF. The CDR3 bases are TGTGCCAGCAGCCGAACCAAGGCGGGGGAGGCTTTCTTT.

The rearrangement joins TRBV24-1 to TRBJ2-5; 9 nucleotides align to TRBD1. Trimming at V came to 6 bases and at J to 1 base, leaving 5 bases not matched to a gene. The CDR3 spans 15 residues. Germline V gene sequence: CDR1 KGHDR, CDR2 SFDVKD. CDR3 loop: CATSTNRGPQETQYF. CDR3 coding DNA: TGTGCCACCAGTACAAACAGGGGGCCCCAAGAGACCCAGTACTTC.

This rearrangement joins TRBV7-2 to TRBJ2-5; the match to TRBD1 covers 8 bases. The CDR3 has 16 amino acids. Germline CDR1 is SGHTA and CDR2 is FQGNSA. Trimming at V came to 1 base and at J to 0 bases, leaving 4 bases not matched to a gene. The DNA of the CDR3 is TGTGCCAGCAGCTTAGTCGACAGGGGTTACCAAGAGACCCAGTACTTC. Amino acid sequence: CASSLVDRGYQETQYF.

V gene TRBV6-2 or TRBV6-3 combines with J gene TRBJ1-5; D is uncertain. The V gene lost 3 bases and the J gene lost 9 bases, with 21 bases spanning the gap. Germline CDR1 is MNHEY and CDR2 is SVGEGT. The CDR3 consists of 16 residues. CDR3 coding DNA: TGTGCCAGCAGTTATCTGGAGGGCGGCGGCGGTTGGCCCCAGCATTTT. Translating gives CASSYLEGGGGWPQHF.

The chain links TRBV28 to TRBJ1-2; 9 bases align to TRBD1. J was trimmed by 4 bases and V by 3 bases; bases with no gene match: 18. CDR1 is MDHEN and CDR2 is SYDVKM in the germline V gene. The CDR3 consists of 19 residues. CDR3 in amino acids: CASSFSLRDREDSRYGYTF. The CDR3 DNA sequence: TGTGCCAGCAGTTTCTCTTTACGGGACAGGGAGGACTCACGCTATGGCTACACCTTC.

CDR3: CASSGGGALGEKLFF. Written as DNA, the CDR3 is TGTGCCAGCAGTGGGGGAGGGGCCCTAGGCGAAAAACTGTTTTTT. This rearrangement joins TRBV2 to TRBJ1-4, with D maybe TRBD1 (5 bases). Germline V gene sequence: CDR1 SNHLY, CDR2 FYNNEI. V shed 4 bases and J shed 8 bases, with 17 bases lying between them. The CDR3 has 15 amino acids.

The chain carries TRBV7-9 and TRBJ2-3; tentatively, D is TRBD2 (6 bases). V lost 10 bases and J 6 bases, leaving 20 bases between the germline ends. Germline lookup yields CDR1 SEHNR and CDR2 FQNEAQ (reference sequence). The CDR3 is made up of 14 amino acids. Written as DNA, the CDR3 is TGTGCCATCACTAGCCCCAATAGCGCCGATACGCAGTATTTT. Its protein is CAITSPNSADTQYF.

The chain uses TRBV10-1 and TRBJ2-1, with D unclear. Germline V CDR1 and CDR2: WNHNN, SYGVQD (reference sequence). V lost 2 bases, J lost 7 bases, and 9 bases lay in between. The CDR3 extends over 13 amino acids. CDR3 nucleotide sequence: TGCGCCAGCAGTGAGGTGACTTCGAATGAGCAGTTCTTC. Translating gives CASSEVTSNEQFF.

This clone was seen only a few times. This chain joins TRBV25-1 and TRBJ2-7; D unclear. The germline gives CDR1 MGHDK, CDR2 SYGVNS. The CDR3 spans 11 residues. Trimming pared 5 bases from V and 0 bases from J, leaving 2 bases between. CDR3 region: CASSHSYEQYF. The CDR3 DNA reads as TGTGCCAGCAGTCACTCCTACGAGCAGTACTTC.

The genes are TRBV6-5 and TRBJ1-2; no clear D. The V and J ends lost 1 base and 7 bases respectively, with 16 bases between them. The V gene's germline CDR1 is MNHEY and CDR2 SVGAGI. The CDR3 runs 15 residues. The CDR3 spells CASSYLAYDIRGYTF. The CDR3 DNA is TGTGCCAGCAGTTACTTGGCCTACGACATACGTGGCTACACCTTC.

This sequence joins TRBV18 and TRBJ1-2; weak D call: TRBD1 (5 bases). V dropped 4 bases and J dropped 1 base, with 13 bases sitting between them. The V gene's germline CDR1 is KGHSH and CDR2 LQKENI. The CDR3 runs to 15 residues. In DNA, the CDR3 is TGTGCCAGCTCACGAGACAGCGGGCGTAACTATGGCTACACCTTC. Its protein product is CASSRDSGRNYGYTF.

This clone was seen only once. V and J are TRBV3-1 (or the pseudogene TRBV3-2) and TRBJ2-3; 11 positions match TRBD2. CDR3 length: 18 residues. Germline CDR1 is LGHDT and CDR2 is YNNKEL (reference sequence). The V segment lost 4 bases and the J segment 2 bases; nucleotides outside the gene matches: 11. The CDR3 bases are TGTGCCAGCAGCCGTCTTAGGGCTAGCGGGGGGTCCACAGATACGCAGTATTTT. Translating gives CASSRLRASGGSTDTQYF.

The chain recombines TRBV5-1 with TRBJ2-5; 9 bases are shared with TRBD2. J lost 0 bases, V lost 0 bases, and 3 bases had no gene match. CDR1 SGHRS and CDR2 YFSETQ come from the germline V gene. This CDR3 spans 16 amino acids. This CDR3 is CASSLEASGDQETQYF. As DNA, the CDR3 is TGCGCCAGCAGCTTGGAGGCTAGCGGGGACCAAGAGACCCAGTACTTC.

The V call is TRBV9, the J call TRBJ2-7; D not certain. The CDR3 has 15 residues. V was trimmed by 0 bases and J by 4 bases, leaving 14 bases between them. CDR1 is SGDLS and CDR2 is YYNGEE in the germline V gene. Here the CDR3 DNA reads TGTGCCAGCAGCGTAGGTCGAGAGATACCATACGAGCAGTACTTC. Its protein is CASSVGREIPYEQYF. The full variable domain, completed using reference TRBV9 and TRBJ2-7, is DSGVTQTPKHLITATGQRVTLRCSPRSGDLSVYWYQQSLDQGLQFLIQYYNGEERAKGNILERFSAQQFPDLHSELNLSSLELGDSALYFCASSVGREIPYEQYFGPGTRLTVT.

This rearrangement joins TRBV5-4 to TRBJ2-7; 8 nucleotides align to TRBD1. Unmatched junction bases numbered 8, after V lost 9 bases and J lost 3 bases. The CDR3 contains 13 residues. The germline CDR1 and CDR2 sequences are SGHNT and YYREEE (reference sequence). The CDR3 region has the DNA TGTGCCACCGGAAGACAGGGGCTCTACGAGCAGTACTTC. It encodes CATGRQGLYEQYF.

This chain connects TRBV10-2 to TRBJ2-7, with D tentatively TRBD2 (5 bases). The CDR3 runs 15 residues. V lost 6 bases to trimming and J lost 6 bases, with 21 bases between them. Germline loops: CDR1 WSHSY, CDR2 SAAADI. The CDR3 sequence is CASRPSGSALGEQYF. The CDR3 DNA is TGCGCCAGCAGGCCGTCGGGGTCCGCCTTGGGCGAGCAGTACTTC.

V and J are TRBV6-2 or TRBV6-3 and TRBJ1-1; D perhaps matches TRBD1 (6 bases). CDR3 length: 12 amino acids. V lost 3 bases and J 13 bases, leaving 15 bases between the germline ends. In germline, CDR1 is MNHEY, CDR2 SVGEGT. The CDR3 DNA reads TGTGCCAGCAGTTATATACAGGGTCGCGGTTTCTTT. Protein product: CASSYIQGRGFF.

The rearrangement uses TRBV6-2 or TRBV6-3 and TRBJ2-7, with 10 bases matching TRBD2. The junction had 6 bases not matched to a gene; V was cut back by 3 bases and J by 4 bases. This CDR3 has 15 amino acids. CDR1 and CDR2 from the germline V gene are MNHEY and SVGEGT. The CDR3 nucleotides read TGTGCCAGCAGTTATGAGCCTAGCGGGGGATACGAGCAGTACTTC. This encodes CASSYEPSGGYEQYF.

Here the CDR3 DNA reads TGTGCCAGCAGCTTAAGCGGGCGGGGAGGGCAGTACTTC. Its translation is CASSLSGRGGQYF. The gene calls are TRBV13 and TRBJ2-7, with D possibly being TRBD2 (6 bases). CDR3 length equals 13 residues. Germline loops: CDR1 PRHDT, CDR2 FYEKMQ (reference sequence). Trimming removed 2 bases at V and 9 bases at J, with 14 bases between.